Detailed here is one T cell receptor beta chain. Antigen: not known. Sorted-subset replicate PCR reactions were performed with 150 to 200 ng DNA, corresponding to tens of thousands of T cell genomes. TCRdb's table, derived via immunoSEQ multiplex PCR, lists solely in-frame clones and lacks some. Of 1.4 million to 1.5 million clones listed, roughly 96% were seen once; the top ten hold about 1.2%. The study drew all its donors from Caucasian adults living in Nashville, Tennessee. The V and J ends lost 6 bases and 6 bases respectively, with 15 bases between them. Germline CDR1 reads LNHDA; CDR2 reads SQIVND (reference sequence). CDR3 length: 14 residues. The sample is drawn from a study of shared clonotypes between healthy human individuals. Background on the study: Researchers drew samples from two women and a few men aged 18 to 49.

General study points: Naive CD4 clonotype sharing across a handful of donors was about 5%.

This clonotype was sampled from a man aged 30 to 45 in good health. The sample consisted of naive CD4+ T cells sorted from blood. Regarding subset: CD45RA+ positively selected. This rearrangement joins TRBV19 to TRBJ1-5, with a weak D call TRBD1 (6 bases). CDR3 loop: CASSGLTGLQPQHF. The CDR3 DNA sequence: TGTGCCAGTAGCGGTTTGACAGGACTTCAGCCCCAGCATTTT.